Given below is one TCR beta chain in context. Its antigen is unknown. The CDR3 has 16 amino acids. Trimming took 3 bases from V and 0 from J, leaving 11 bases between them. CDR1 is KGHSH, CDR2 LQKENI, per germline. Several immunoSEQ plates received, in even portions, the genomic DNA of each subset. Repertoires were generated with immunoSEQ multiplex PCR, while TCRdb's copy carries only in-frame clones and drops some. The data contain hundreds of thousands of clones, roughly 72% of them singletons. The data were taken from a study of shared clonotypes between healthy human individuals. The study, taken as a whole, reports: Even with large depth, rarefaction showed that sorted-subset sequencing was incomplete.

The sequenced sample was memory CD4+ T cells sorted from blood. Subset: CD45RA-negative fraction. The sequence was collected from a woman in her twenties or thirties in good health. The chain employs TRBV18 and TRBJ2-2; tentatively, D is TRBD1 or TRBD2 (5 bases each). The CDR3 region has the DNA TGTGCCAGCTCACCCCCCGGGACGGCGAACACCGGGGAGCTGTTTTTT. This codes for CASSPPGTANTGELFF.